Shown below are 7 T cell receptor beta chains from a single sample sequenced in a study of T-cell memory formation after mild COVID-19. TCRdb reprocessed the 5' RACE reads via MiXCR and lists one record per CDR3 protein. Of over 300,000 distinct CDR3 sequences listed, less than 25% are singletons. Sequenced input: PBMCs or a T cell subset sorted from them (not recorded which). Receptor source: a young man who had mild COVID-19 (a few samples of this study predate the infection). Cell type and time point are not known.

The chain recombines TRBV11-3 with TRBJ2-3; 13 bases align to TRBD2. Germline lookup yields CDR1 SGHNT and CDR2 YENEEA. Germline trimming cut 5 bases from V and 5 bases from J; bases unmatched to any gene: 4. The CDR3 consists of 15 residues. The CDR3 nucleotides are TGTGCCAGCAGCAAGGGACTAGCGGGGCGAGATACGCAGTATTTT. This translates into CASSKGLAGRDTQYF.

Ten or more counts support this clonotype. The rearrangement uses TRBV25-1 and TRBJ2-6; a possible D gene is TRBD1 (5 bases). Looked up from germline, CDR1 is MGHDK and CDR2 is SYGVNS. Trimming pared 4 bases from V and 0 bases from J, leaving 10 bases between. The CDR3 extends over 16 amino acids. Here the CDR3 DNA reads TGTGCCAGCAGTGCTCAGGGAAGCTCTGGGGCCAACGTCCTGACTTTC. Its translation is CASSAQGSSGANVLTF.

The chain combines TRBV9 with TRBJ2-5; 11 bases agree with TRBD2. The V and J ends lost 1 base and 4 bases, in that order; junction bases with no gene match: 6. CDR1 and CDR2 from the germline V gene are SGDLS and YYNGEE. The CDR3 is made up of 16 amino acids. The CDR3 sequence is CASSVTSGGLVETQYF. The CDR3 DNA reads as TGTGCCAGCAGCGTAACTAGCGGGGGCCTTGTAGAGACCCAGTACTTC.

The V call is TRBV5-1, the J call TRBJ2-1; possibly TRBD1 or TRBD2 for D (5 bases each). The V end lost 4 bases, the J end lost 7 bases, and 21 bases lay between the germline ends. Germline V gene lookup returns CDR1 SGHRS and CDR2 YFSETQ. The CDR3 spans 16 residues. The CDR3 DNA reads as TGCGCCAGCAGCGTCTCCGGGACGGCGGTTCTGAATGAGCAGTTCTTC. Residues: CASSVSGTAVLNEQFF.

This clonotype was detected only a few times. The V call is TRBV12-3 or TRBV12-4, the J call TRBJ2-2, with D unresolved. V was clipped by 1 base and J by 0 bases, with 9 bases between them. The CDR3 totals 16 residues. The CDR3 sequence is CASSLGGPPNTGELFF. As DNA, the CDR3 is TGTGCCAGCAGTTTAGGTGGTCCTCCGAACACCGGGGAGCTGTTTTTT.

The chain links TRBV6-6 to TRBJ2-1; D not resolved. The CDR3 totals 14 residues. V was cut by 2 bases and J by 4 bases, with 9 bases left in between. Germline assignment: CDR1 MNHNY and CDR2 SVGAGI (reference sequence). CDR3 region: CASSYATVYNEQFF. DNA of the CDR3: TGTGCCAGCAGTTACGCAACAGTTTACAATGAGCAGTTCTTC.

The chain carries TRBV6-5 and TRBJ1-1; D gene unclear. Trimming cost V 3 bases and J 4 bases, with 9 bases left between them. CDR1 and CDR2 from the germline V gene are MNHEY and SVGAGI. This CDR3 is 13 amino acids long. The CDR3: CASSYGGSTEAFF. CDR3 nucleotides: TGTGCCAGCAGTTATGGTGGATCCACTGAAGCTTTCTTT.